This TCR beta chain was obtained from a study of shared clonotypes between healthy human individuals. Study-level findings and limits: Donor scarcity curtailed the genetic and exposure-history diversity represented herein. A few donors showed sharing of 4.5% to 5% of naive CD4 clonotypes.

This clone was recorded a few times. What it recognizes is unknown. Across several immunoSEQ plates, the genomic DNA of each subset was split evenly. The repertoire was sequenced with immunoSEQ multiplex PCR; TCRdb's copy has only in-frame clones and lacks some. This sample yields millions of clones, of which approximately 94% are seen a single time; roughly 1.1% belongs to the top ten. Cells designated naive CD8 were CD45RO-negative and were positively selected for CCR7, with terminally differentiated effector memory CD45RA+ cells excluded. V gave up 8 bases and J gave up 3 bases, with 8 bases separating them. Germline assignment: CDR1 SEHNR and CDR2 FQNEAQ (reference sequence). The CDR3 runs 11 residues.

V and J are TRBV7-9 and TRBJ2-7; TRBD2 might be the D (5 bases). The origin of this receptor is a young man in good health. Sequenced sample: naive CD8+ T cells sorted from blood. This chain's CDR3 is CASGRVYEQYF. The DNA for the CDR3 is TGTGCCAGCGGGCGGGTCTACGAGCAGTACTTC.